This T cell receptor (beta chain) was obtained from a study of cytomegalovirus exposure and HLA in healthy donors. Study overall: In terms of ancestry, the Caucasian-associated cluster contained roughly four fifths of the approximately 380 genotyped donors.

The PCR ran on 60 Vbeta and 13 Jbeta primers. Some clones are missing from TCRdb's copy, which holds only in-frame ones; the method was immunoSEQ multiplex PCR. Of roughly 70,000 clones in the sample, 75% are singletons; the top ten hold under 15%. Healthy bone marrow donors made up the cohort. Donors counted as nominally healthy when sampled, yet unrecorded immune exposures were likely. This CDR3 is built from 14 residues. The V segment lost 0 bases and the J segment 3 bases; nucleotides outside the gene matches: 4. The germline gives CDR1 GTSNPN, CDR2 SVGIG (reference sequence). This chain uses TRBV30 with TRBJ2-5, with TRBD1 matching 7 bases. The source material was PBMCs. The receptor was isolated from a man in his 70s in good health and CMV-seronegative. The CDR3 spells CAWSVGQPKETQYF. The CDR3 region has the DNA TGTGCCTGGAGTGTGGGACAGCCTAAAGAGACCCAGTACTTC.